The 19 T cell receptor beta chains listed next were all sequenced from one sample in a study of glioma-infiltrating T cells after dendritic cell vaccination. The method was immunoSEQ multiplex PCR; TCRdb's version includes in-frame clones alone and lacks a portion of them. The sample carries around 90,000 clones, about 79% recorded once. The starting material was blood, obtained before dendritic cell vaccination. Every receptor here comes from a human donor with glioblastoma.

A single count supports this clone. The V and J genes are TRBV9 and TRBJ2-7; 13 nucleotides match TRBD2. The CDR3 extends over 16 amino acids. V shed 0 bases, J shed 7 bases, and the junction held 7 bases outside the gene matches. The germline CDR1 and CDR2 sequences are SGDLS and YYNGEE. This chain's CDR3 is CASSVAPGLAGAEQYF. The CDR3 DNA reads as TGTGCCAGCAGCGTAGCCCCCGGACTAGCGGGAGCTGAGCAGTACTTC.

CDR3 in DNA: TGTGCCAGCAGGGGGGGTCTCTCGCCCAATCAGCCCCAGCATTTT. Translated: CASRGGLSPNQPQHF. This sequence joins TRBV27 and TRBJ1-5; TRBD1 is a possible D gene (5 bases). From germline, CDR1 is MNHEY and CDR2 SMNVEV (reference sequence). CDR3 length equals 15 residues. V was cut by 6 bases and J by 3 bases, with 15 bases left in between.

V is TRBV7-8 and J is TRBJ2-5; 10 bases agree with TRBD1. CDR1 is SGHVS, CDR2 FQNEAQ, per germline. With 5 bases clipped from V and 5 bases from J, the junction kept 11 bases outside the gene matches. The CDR3 loop spans 16 amino acids. The DNA of the CDR3 is TGTGCCAGCAGCCGCCCCCCGACAGGGGGCGGGGAGACCCAGTACTTC. Translation: CASSRPPTGGGETQYF.

The chain recombines TRBV28 with TRBJ2-7; D is unresolved. Deletions cut 4 bases from V and 4 bases from J, with 11 bases between. CDR1 and CDR2 (germline): MDHEN, SYDVKM. The CDR3 has 13 amino acids. The CDR3 nucleotides read TGTGCCAGCAGTTCCACACCGATTTACGAGCAGTACTTC. Residues: CASSSTPIYEQYF.

This clone has only one observation. This chain links TRBV2 with TRBJ1-1, with D maybe TRBD1 (5 bases). The germline V gene encodes CDR1 SNHLY and CDR2 FYNNEI. The CDR3 sequence is 14 residues long. Trimming stripped 6 bases from V and 1 base from J, with 12 bases between. DNA of the CDR3: TGTGCCAGCAGGCAGGACAACGGGAACACTGAAGCTTTCTTT. Its protein is CASRQDNGNTEAFF.

The V and J genes are TRBV6-1 and TRBJ2-3; D unclear. There are 14 residues in the CDR3. Germline V CDR1 and CDR2: MNHNS, SASEGT. V was shortened by 6 bases and J by 0 bases, with 10 bases between the two germline ends. The chain's CDR3 is CASSGYTSTDTQYF. The CDR3 DNA is TGTGCCAGCAGCGGGTACACCAGCACAGATACGCAGTATTTT.

The chain combines TRBV9 with TRBJ1-6, with D possibly being TRBD1 (6 bases). V shed 3 bases and J shed 5 bases, with 12 bases lying between them. Per germline, CDR1 SGDLS and CDR2 YYNGEE. The CDR3 runs 15 residues. The CDR3 is CASSAWGGDNSPLHF. The DNA of the CDR3 is TGTGCCAGCAGCGCTTGGGGGGGCGATAATTCACCCCTCCACTTT.

The chain couples TRBV2 to TRBJ2-2; 7 bases are shared with TRBD2. Germline V gene lookup returns CDR1 SNHLY and CDR2 FYNNEI. This CDR3 has 14 amino acids. With 7 bases clipped from V and 2 bases from J, the junction kept 4 bases outside the gene matches. The CDR3, as DNA: TGTGCCAGCAAACTAGCGACCAACACCGGGGAGCTGTTTTTT. Its translation is CASKLATNTGELFF.

This clone has only one observation. The V call is TRBV21-1, the J call TRBJ2-5; the D call in the table, TRBD2, was not verified against the DNA. TRBV21-1 corresponds to a pseudogene. CDR3 length equals 10 residues. CDR3 sequence reads: CASPPSAQYF. The DNA of the CDR3 is TGTGCCAGCCCGCCGTCGGCCCAGTACTTC.

This rearrangement joins TRBV2 to TRBJ2-2, with 7 bases aligning to TRBD2. The CDR3 runs to 14 residues. Germline lookup yields CDR1 SNHLY and CDR2 FYNNEI. Trimming at V came to 8 bases and at J to 4 bases, leaving 7 bases not matched to a gene. The CDR3 here is CASGGTTITGELFF. The CDR3 nucleotides are TGTGCCAGCGGCGGGACTACGATCACCGGGGAGCTGTTTTTT. The full variable domain, in which reference TRBV2 and TRBJ2-2 provide the parts outside the CDR3, is EPEVTQTPSHQVTQMGQEVILRCVPISNHLYFYWYRQILGQKVEFLVSFYNNEISEKSEIFDDQFSVERPDGSNFTLKIRSTKLEDSAMYFCASGGTTITGELFFGEGSRLTVL.

V usage is TRBV7-3 and J usage is TRBJ2-2; 10 bases fit TRBD2. This CDR3 has 17 amino acids. V lost 5 bases and J lost 4; bases outside the gene matches: 10. The germline CDR1 and CDR2 sequences are SGHTA and FQGTGA. The CDR3 nucleotides read TGTGCCAGCAGCAATCCACCTAGCGGGAGAGGCACCGGGGAGCTGTTTTTT. As protein: CASSNPPSGRGTGELFF.

The chain combines TRBV5-1 with TRBJ2-1, with 9 bases that match TRBD2. V lost 0 bases and J lost 7; bases outside the gene matches: 5. This CDR3 has 15 amino acids. Germline CDR1 SGHRS, CDR2 YFSETQ. The CDR3 DNA reads TGCGCCAGCAGCTTGGTTAGCGGGGGAGGTAATGAGCAGTTCTTC. The encoded protein is CASSLVSGGGNEQFF.

This clone has a single count. Here the CDR3 reads CASSPQESYEQYF. CDR3 in DNA: TGTGCCAGCAGCCCACAGGAGTCCTACGAGCAGTACTTC. The rearrangement joins TRBV7-6 to TRBJ2-7, with TRBD1 as a possible D gene (5 bases). Trimming took off 5 bases at V and 1 base at J, with 9 bases between the two ends. Per germline, CDR1 SGHVS and CDR2 FNYEAQ. This CDR3 spans 13 amino acids.

A note on this clone: This specimen includes other DNA sequences encoding the same CDR3. This chain uses TRBV9 with TRBJ2-1; D is unclear. Germline-derived CDR1 and CDR2 are SGDLS and YYNGEE. This CDR3 is 14 amino acids long. The germline V and J ends were trimmed by 0 bases and 4 bases, with 8 bases remaining between them. The CDR3 loop is CASSVGADYNEQFF. Written as DNA, the CDR3 is TGTGCCAGCAGCGTAGGGGCAGATTACAATGAGCAGTTCTTC.

This clone was recorded once. The chain recombines TRBV29-1 with TRBJ2-7; D is possibly TRBD2 (5 bases). Between the trimmed V and J ends, which lost 5 bases and 2 bases, there was a span of 19 bases. The germline V gene has CDR1 SQVTM and CDR2 ANQGSEA. CDR3 size: 15 residues. The CDR3 is CSVLLEGLSTYEQYF. Written as DNA, the CDR3 is TGCAGCGTTTTGCTCGAGGGCCTCTCAACCTACGAGCAGTACTTC.

The chain links TRBV19 to TRBJ1-4; D remains ambiguous. With 5 bases removed from V and 7 bases from J, the gap between germline ends came to 17 bases. Germline V gene sequence: CDR1 LNHDA, CDR2 SQIVND (reference sequence). This CDR3 region has 15 residues. CDR3 amino acids: CASSPPAHSSEKLFF. The CDR3 DNA sequence: TGTGCCAGTAGTCCCCCGGCCCACAGTAGTGAAAAACTGTTTTTT.

The CDR3 protein is CASSLPRQLYNEQFF. The CDR3 DNA reads as TGTGCCAGCAGCTTACCGAGACAGCTCTACAATGAGCAGTTCTTC. The chain employs TRBV7-8 and TRBJ2-1; maybe TRBD1 (5 bases). Per the germline V gene, CDR1 is SGHVS and CDR2 is FQNEAQ. Trimming pared 2 bases from V and 3 bases from J, leaving 11 bases between. CDR3 length: 15 amino acids.

The rearrangement uses TRBV2 and TRBJ1-1, with 7 bases fitting TRBD1. The CDR3 covers 13 residues. Germline assignment: CDR1 SNHLY and CDR2 FYNNEI. V gave up 10 bases and J gave up 3 bases; unmatched junction bases: 8. The CDR3 DNA sequence: TGTGCCACCCTTAGGGGGCGCGACACTGAAGCTTTCTTT. Amino acids: CATLRGRDTEAFF.

The chain is built from TRBV29-1 and TRBJ1-2; the match to TRBD1 covers 8 bases. CDR3 size: 18 residues. J lost 5 bases, V lost 3 bases, and 20 bases had no gene match. Germline CDR1 reads SQVTM; CDR2 reads ANQGSEA. CDR3 nucleotides: TGCAGCGTTGATGAGGGGGAAGAAGGACAGGGCCCATTTTATGGCTACACCTTC. Amino acid sequence: CSVDEGEEGQGPFYGYTF.